Sequencing of this T cell receptor (beta chain) was carried out in a study of blood T cell repertoires in COVID-19. Per germline, CDR1 MNHNY and CDR2 SVGAGI (reference sequence). The CDR3 is made up of 18 amino acids. With V trimmed by 6 bases and J by 2 bases, 13 bases remained unmatched. Seattle cases were enrolled at active infection and followed longitudinally. Method: immunoSEQ multiplex PCR; TCRdb's copy keeps in-frame clones and lacks some. The table has approximately 320,000 clones, around 92% seen once. The chain uses TRBV6-6 and TRBJ2-1, with TRBD2 matching 10 bases. Sequencing used peripheral blood. The receptor comes from a woman aged 25 to 39 with COVID-19, enrolled during active disease. The CDR3 is CASSRGVAGGYTYNEQFF. In nucleotides, the CDR3 is TGTGCCAGCAGCCGAGGAGTAGCGGGGGGTTACACCTACAATGAGCAGTTCTTC.